This T cell receptor (beta chain) was found in a study of T cell repertoires in cytomegalovirus infection. TCRdb passed the reads through MiXCR, listing each CDR3 protein once. The top ten hold approximately 13% of the sample, which has about 450,000 distinct CDR3 sequences, under 40% seen once. Trimming cost V 2 bases and J 4 bases, with 16 bases left between them. The CDR3 runs to 16 residues. The germline V gene encodes CDR1 SGHNT and CDR2 YYREEE (reference sequence). The TCR comes from a human donor in good health (CMV status not recorded). Some clones in this sample may be carry-over from other donors' samples. V and J are TRBV5-4 and TRBJ1-3; D remains ambiguous. Sequenced: PBMCs. For the CDR3, the DNA is TGTGCCAGCAGCTTCGGTGCAGACCAGAGGGGAAACACCATATATTTT. Translation gives CASSFGADQRGNTIYF.